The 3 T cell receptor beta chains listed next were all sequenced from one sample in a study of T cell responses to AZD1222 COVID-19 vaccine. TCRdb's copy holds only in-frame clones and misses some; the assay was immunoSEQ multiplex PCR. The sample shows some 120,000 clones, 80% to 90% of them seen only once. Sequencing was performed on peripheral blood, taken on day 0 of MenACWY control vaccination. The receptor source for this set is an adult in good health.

The CDR3 nucleotides are TGCGCCAGCAGCCGGCAGCCCACCCACAGGGGGCTTGATGAAAAACTGTTTTTT. It codes for CASSRQPTHRGLDEKLFF. This chain joins TRBV4-3 and TRBJ1-4; 9 bases match TRBD1. Germline loops: CDR1 LGHNA, CDR2 YSLEER. The CDR3 totals 18 residues. With V trimmed by 4 bases and J by 6 bases, 15 bases remained unmatched.

As DNA, the CDR3 is TGTGCCAGCAATCAGGGGGGCGCCTATGGCTACACCTTC. Translating gives CASNQGGAYGYTF. The chain combines TRBV28 with TRBJ1-2, with TRBD1 matching over 7 bases. The V and J ends lost 7 bases and 4 bases, in that order; junction bases with no gene match: 6. CDR1 is MDHEN, CDR2 SYDVKM, per germline. The CDR3 runs to 13 residues.

The chain's CDR3 is CASSVRDSQYNEQFF. In DNA form, the CDR3 reads TGTGCCAGCAGCGTCCGGGACAGCCAATACAATGAGCAGTTCTTC. The rearrangement joins TRBV7-8 to TRBJ2-1; 7 bases align to TRBD1. The CDR3 has 15 amino acids. V was pared by 5 bases and J by 4 bases, with 8 bases of the junction left unmatched. Looked up from germline, CDR1 is SGHVS and CDR2 is FQNEAQ. The entire variable domain, with the rest obtained from reference TRBV7-8 and TRBJ2-1, is as follows: GAGVSQSPRYKVAKRGQDVALRCDPISGHVSLFWYQQALGQGPEFLTYFQNEAQLDKSGLPSDRFFAERPEGSVSTLKIQRTQQEDSAVYLCASSVRDSQYNEQFFGPGTRLTVL.